The 30 T cell receptor beta chains below come from one sample, sequenced in a study of blood T cell repertoires in COVID-19. The table came from immunoSEQ multiplex PCR; TCRdb's copy has only in-frame clones and leaves some out. The table records tens of thousands of clones, about 81% of them present only once. Sequencing input: peripheral blood. The receptors shown here come from a woman in her seventies with COVID-19, enrolled during active disease.

This clone was observed a few times. The rearrangement uses TRBV5-4 and TRBJ1-2; 9 bases agree with TRBD1. Trimming removed 5 bases from V and 2 bases from J; junction bases left unmatched: 7. In germline, CDR1 is SGHNT, CDR2 YYREEE (reference sequence). The CDR3 length is 15 residues. The CDR3 sequence: CASRRSGTGNYGYTF. For the CDR3, the DNA is TGTGCCAGCAGAAGGTCCGGGACAGGGAACTATGGCTACACCTTC.

The CDR3: CASSSRGSYNEQFF. CDR3 sequence (DNA): TGTGCCAGCAGTTCTCGGGGCTCCTACAATGAGCAGTTCTTC. The chain uses TRBV27 and TRBJ2-1, with D possibly matching TRBD2 (5 bases). V was clipped by 4 bases and J by 0 bases, with 7 bases between them. Germline V gene sequence: CDR1 MNHEY, CDR2 SMNVEV (reference sequence). The CDR3 has 14 amino acids.

A single count supports this clone. V usage is TRBV5-1 and J usage is TRBJ2-2, with 13 bases lining up with TRBD2. The length of the CDR3 is 20 residues. In germline, CDR1 is SGHRS, CDR2 YFSETQ. Germline trimming cut 0 bases from V and 7 bases from J; bases unmatched to any gene: 15. Here the CDR3 reads CASSLALWRTSGGRHGELFF. CDR3 in DNA: TGCGCCAGCAGCTTGGCTCTTTGGAGGACTAGCGGGGGACGGCACGGGGAGCTGTTTTTT.

The genes are TRBV6-2 or TRBV6-3 and TRBJ2-5, with D perhaps matching TRBD1 (6 bases). Germline V gene sequence: CDR1 MNHEY, CDR2 SVGEGT. The length of the CDR3 is 15 residues. Deletions cut 0 bases from V and 2 bases from J, with 10 bases between. The CDR3 coding sequence is TGTGCCAGCAGTTACTCGATGACAGGTCAAGAGACCCAGTACTTC. It specifies CASSYSMTGQETQYF.

V and J are TRBV5-4 and TRBJ2-3; D is unresolved. The CDR3 covers 13 residues. Trimming took 0 bases from V and 6 from J, leaving 8 bases between them. Germline loops: CDR1 SGHNT, CDR2 YYREEE (reference sequence). The CDR3 coding sequence is TGTGCCAGCAGCTTGGCGGGTGGGGATACGCAGTATTTT. Encoded protein: CASSLAGGDTQYF.

This chain uses TRBV14 with TRBJ2-2, with 9 bases that match TRBD1. Looked up from germline, CDR1 is SGHDN and CDR2 is FVKESK. This CDR3 has 16 amino acids. V gave up 4 bases and J gave up 8 bases; unmatched junction bases: 11. CDR3 loop: CASSRPTGGNSGELFF. CDR3 bases: TGTGCCAGCAGCCGCCCGACAGGGGGAAACTCTGGGGAGCTGTTTTTT.

The chain couples TRBV4-2 to TRBJ2-1, with TRBD2 identical over 7 bases. Germline loops: CDR1 LGHNA, CDR2 YNFKEQ. This CDR3 has 17 residues. Unmatched junction bases numbered 13, after V lost 3 bases and J lost 5 bases. The CDR3 coding sequence is TGTGCCAGCAGCCAGGTGATTAGCGGGTCTGGCGACAATGAGCAGTTCTTC. Protein sequence: CASSQVISGSGDNEQFF.

V usage is TRBV27 and J usage is TRBJ1-1, with D hard to call. There are 13 residues in the CDR3. Germline V lookup: CDR1 MNHEY, CDR2 SMNVEV (reference sequence). V was clipped by 5 bases and J by 2 bases, with 9 bases between them. This CDR3 reads CASSTAGNTEAFF. The DNA for the CDR3 is TGTGCCAGCAGTACAGCGGGAAACACTGAAGCTTTCTTT.

The V and J genes are TRBV19 and TRBJ1-1, with D perhaps TRBD1 (5 bases). Germline CDR1 is LNHDA and CDR2 is SQIVND (reference sequence). This CDR3 has 12 amino acids. Trimming cost V 4 bases and J 5 bases, with 8 bases left between them. The CDR3 loop reads CASSKQATEAFF. CDR3 nucleotide sequence: TGTGCCAGTAGTAAACAGGCAACTGAAGCTTTCTTT.

This chain uses TRBV19 with TRBJ1-3; D ambiguous. CDR3 length: 16 residues. Germline V gene lookup returns CDR1 LNHDA and CDR2 SQIVND (reference sequence). The ends were cut back, 6 bases at V and 4 bases at J, with 19 bases in the middle. The CDR3 sequence is CASRGWTRRHGNTIYF. In nucleotides, the CDR3 is TGTGCCAGTAGGGGCTGGACTCGAAGGCACGGAAACACCATATATTTT.

This clone was seen only once. The chain employs TRBV18 and TRBJ1-1, with D perhaps matching TRBD1 (5 bases). The CDR3 totals 14 residues. Trimming removed 9 bases from V and 2 bases from J, with 16 bases in between. Germline CDR1 and CDR2: KGHSH and LQKENI. CDR3 amino acids: CASLRGGSNTEAFF. The CDR3 DNA sequence: TGTGCCAGTCTTCGGGGGGGGAGCAACACTGAAGCTTTCTTT. The whole variable domain, remainder taken from reference TRBV18 and TRBJ1-1, is NAGVMQNPRHLVRRRGQEARLRCSPMKGHSHVYWYRQLPEEGLKFMVYLQKENIIDESGMPKERFSAEFPKEGPSILRIQQVVRGDSAAYFCASLRGGSNTEAFFGQGTRLTVV.

The chain uses TRBV7-3 and TRBJ1-6, with unresolved D. The V and J ends lost 0 bases and 7 bases respectively, with 13 bases between them. There are 16 residues in the CDR3. Germline-derived CDR1 and CDR2 are SGHTA and FQGTGA. The chain's CDR3 is CASSLTSPGINSPLHF. Written as DNA, the CDR3 is TGTGCCAGCAGCTTAACGTCTCCGGGGATAAATTCACCCCTCCACTTT.

This clone was observed a few times. J is TRBJ1-3 and V is TRBV28; no definite D call. With 1 base removed from V and 8 bases from J, the gap between germline ends came to 6 bases. CDR1 and CDR2 (germline): MDHEN, SYDVKM. This CDR3 has 12 residues. CDR3 protein: CASSLSLDTIYF. CDR3 coding DNA: TGTGCCAGCAGTTTATCTTTAGACACCATATATTTT.

The chain employs TRBV7-9 and TRBJ2-1; 7 bases are shared with TRBD2. CDR1 SEHNR and CDR2 FQNEAQ come from the germline V gene (reference sequence). The length of the CDR3 is 16 residues. After removal of 5 bases from V and 0 bases from J, the junction contained 7 bases not matched to a gene. The CDR3 bases are TGTGCCAGCAGCCGTACTAGCGCCTACTCCTACAATGAGCAGTTCTTC. Translated: CASSRTSAYSYNEQFF.

The chain couples TRBV4-1 to TRBJ1-4; 7 nucleotides match TRBD1. CDR1 and CDR2 from the germline V gene are MGHRA and YSYEKL. Losses at the gene ends were 4 bases for V and 1 base for J; bases not matched to a gene: 6. This CDR3 has 16 amino acids. The CDR3 protein is CASSRDRVVTNEKLFF. The CDR3 bases are TGCGCCAGCAGCCGCGACAGGGTAGTAACTAATGAAAAACTGTTTTTT.

The CDR3 protein is CASSLGTAGAEETQYF. CDR3 bases: TGTGCCAGCAGCTTAGGGACAGCGGGGGCTGAAGAGACCCAGTACTTC. V is TRBV11-2 and J is TRBJ2-5, with 8 nucleotides matching TRBD2. The CDR3 is 16 residues long. The V segment lost 1 base and the J segment 3 bases; nucleotides outside the gene matches: 7. Germline loops: CDR1 SGHAT, CDR2 FQNNGV. Using reference TRBV11-2 and TRBJ2-5 for the parts outside the CDR3, the full variable domain is EAGVAQSPRYKIIEKRQSVAFWCNPISGHATLYWYQQILGQGPKLLIQFQNNGVVDDSQLPKDRFSAERLKGVDSTLKIQPAKLEDSAVYLCASSLGTAGAEETQYFGPGTRLLVL.

This clone was recorded only once. This CDR3 is CASSISGASAEAFF. In DNA form, the CDR3 reads TGTGCCAGTAGTATTTCAGGGGCTTCCGCTGAAGCTTTCTTT. The chain is built from TRBV19 and TRBJ1-1; D is possibly TRBD1 (6 bases). The CDR3 runs to 14 residues. CDR1 is LNHDA and CDR2 is SQIVND in the germline V gene (reference sequence). Between the trimmed V and J ends, which lost 3 bases and 6 bases, there was a span of 14 bases.

The chain combines TRBV28 with TRBJ1-2, with D unresolved. CDR1 MDHEN and CDR2 SYDVKM come from the germline V gene. This CDR3 contains 13 residues. The V end lost 3 bases, the J end lost 5 bases, and 10 bases lay between the germline ends. Here the CDR3 reads CASSFGAGYGYTF. Written as DNA, the CDR3 is TGTGCCAGCAGTTTTGGAGCGGGATATGGCTACACCTTC.

This clone was counted once. The chain couples TRBV7-2 to TRBJ1-2, with a tentative D call TRBD1 (6 bases). The CDR3 has 14 amino acids. In germline, CDR1 is SGHTA, CDR2 FQGNSA. Trimming removed 4 bases from V and 1 base from J, with 10 bases in between. CDR3 sequence reads: CASSWDTVNYGYTF. CDR3 DNA: TGTGCCAGCAGCTGGGACACCGTTAACTATGGCTACACCTTC.

V and J are TRBV5-1 and TRBJ2-1; D is possibly TRBD2 (5 bases). This CDR3 is built from 15 residues. The V gene lost 1 base and the J gene lost 0 bases, with 8 bases spanning the gap. Germline V gene data show CDR1 as SGHRS and CDR2 as YFSETQ. CDR3 sequence: CASSLRTPSYNEQFF. In DNA, the CDR3 is TGCGCCAGCAGCTTGAGGACTCCCTCCTACAATGAGCAGTTCTTC.

This clone was observed once. The chain links TRBV24-1 to TRBJ2-1; 7 bases line up with TRBD2. The ends lost 4 bases at V and 8 bases at J; junction bases unmatched: 13. This CDR3 contains 16 residues. The V gene's germline CDR1 is KGHDR and CDR2 SFDVKD. In nucleotides, the CDR3 is TGTGCCACCAGTGACCCCGGGACTAACGACGGGCATGAGCAGTTCTTC. Protein sequence: CATSDPGTNDGHEQFF.

The chain uses TRBV7-2 and TRBJ1-2, with a weak D call TRBD1 (5 bases). This CDR3 contains 15 residues. Germline V lookup: CDR1 SGHTA, CDR2 FQGNSA. Trimming left V 7 bases short and J 1 base short, with 16 bases between. CDR3 coding DNA: TGTGCCAGCAATCCTCAGGGACTTCTTAACTATGGCTACACCTTC. The encoded protein is CASNPQGLLNYGYTF.

The chain employs TRBV6-5 and TRBJ1-5, with D possibly matching TRBD1 (6 bases). V was cut by 10 bases and J by 6 bases, with 16 bases left in between. CDR3 size: 13 residues. From germline, CDR1 is MNHEY and CDR2 SVGAGI. Written as DNA, the CDR3 is TGTGCCACAAGGGGGGGAGGGGGTCAGCCCCAGCATTTT. It translates to CATRGGGGQPQHF.

The chain joins TRBV3-1 (or the pseudogene TRBV3-2) to TRBJ1-4; D call uncertain. CDR3 length: 16 residues. Germline V gene lookup returns CDR1 LGHDT and CDR2 YNNKEL (reference sequence). V was cut by 4 bases and J by 7 bases, with 19 bases left in between. The CDR3 here is CASSPISGPVREKLFF. The CDR3 bases are TGTGCCAGCAGCCCCATCTCTGGGCCGGTTCGTGAAAAACTGTTTTTT.

The chain uses TRBV5-1 and TRBJ1-1, with 9 bases aligning to TRBD1. The V gene's germline CDR1 is SGHRS and CDR2 YFSETQ. This CDR3 spans 14 amino acids. V lost 2 bases, J lost 1 base, and 0 bases stayed unmatched. CDR3 region: CASSLQGANTEAFF. Here the CDR3 DNA reads TGCGCCAGCAGCTTACAGGGGGCGAACACTGAAGCTTTCTTT.

This clone was observed a single time. The junction shows a germline mismatch at one end, possibly a read error. The V call is TRBV6-2 or TRBV6-3, the J call TRBJ1-2; 8 bases line up with TRBD1. From germline, CDR1 is MNHEY and CDR2 SVGEGT. CDR3 length: 18 amino acids. In nucleotides, the CDR3 is TGTGCCAGCAGTTACCCAGACAGGGGTGCTATCTACCTATTTGGCTACTCCTTC. Its translation: CASSYPDRGAIYLFGYSF.

The table lists this clone with a count of one. This chain uses TRBV7-9 with TRBJ1-6; 7 bases agree with TRBD1. The CDR3 sequence is 14 residues long. With V trimmed by 1 base and J by 8 bases, 2 bases remained unmatched. Germline V gives CDR1 SEHNR, CDR2 FQNEAQ (reference sequence). The CDR3 protein is CASSLGRGDSPLHF. In nucleotides, the CDR3 is TGTGCCAGCAGCTTAGGCAGGGGGGATTCACCCCTCCACTTT.

The chain couples TRBV7-3 to TRBJ2-3; TRBD2 agrees at 8 bases. CDR1 SGHTA and CDR2 FQGTGA come from the germline V gene. The CDR3 loop spans 15 amino acids. V shed 4 bases, J shed 2 bases, and the junction held 5 bases outside the gene matches. The CDR3 region is CASSSFSGNTDTQYF. CDR3 nucleotides: TGTGCCAGCAGCTCTTTTAGCGGGAACACAGATACGCAGTATTTT.

The chain employs TRBV19 and TRBJ1-5, with a weak D call TRBD1 (6 bases). In germline, CDR1 is LNHDA, CDR2 SQIVND (reference sequence). Trimming shortened V by 7 bases and J by 1 base, and 11 bases separated the two germline ends. The CDR3 consists of 14 residues. CDR3 loop: CASKGVVSNQPQHF. DNA for the CDR3: TGTGCCAGTAAGGGGGTCGTAAGCAATCAGCCCCAGCATTTT.

The chain combines TRBV19 with TRBJ2-2; 8 bases align to TRBD2. V gave up 6 bases and J gave up 3 bases; unmatched junction bases: 9. The CDR3 is 16 residues long. Per the germline V gene, CDR1 is LNHDA and CDR2 is SQIVND (reference sequence). The CDR3 region has the DNA TGTGCCAGTAGAAGATTCGGGGGGGCGGACACCGGGGAGCTGTTTTTT. Protein product: CASRRFGGADTGELFF.